Described below is a single T cell receptor (beta chain) sequence and its context. Its antigen is undetermined. PCR was performed using 60 Vbeta and 13 Jbeta primers. Here immunoSEQ multiplex PCR was the method, and the copy in TCRdb shows in-frame clones only, minus some. This table holds about 35,000 clones, roughly 84% found once. This entry is derived from a study of cytomegalovirus exposure and HLA in healthy donors. Study results and caveats: Based on reports, TCR beta sequences accurately predicted HLA-A and HLA-B alleles for most subjects. A previous analysis found most TCR beta V segments productive roughly 87% or roughly 30% of the time. Presence/absence results assume similar sequencing depth per donor, which may not hold. Specific recognition of CMV antigens was confirmed in vitro for a few chains (all CMV-associated).

V was clipped by 4 bases and J by 4 bases, with 17 bases between them. Germline CDR1 SGHDT, CDR2 YYEEEE. The length of the CDR3 is 15 residues. The source material was PBMCs. The sequence was collected from a woman aged 18 to 35 in good health and CMV-seronegative. This sequence joins TRBV5-6 and TRBJ1-1; possible D gene TRBD1, 5 bases. In DNA, the CDR3 is TGTGCCAGCAGCCGGGGGGGTAGTTGGGGCACTGAAGCTTTCTTT. It specifies CASSRGGSWGTEAFF.